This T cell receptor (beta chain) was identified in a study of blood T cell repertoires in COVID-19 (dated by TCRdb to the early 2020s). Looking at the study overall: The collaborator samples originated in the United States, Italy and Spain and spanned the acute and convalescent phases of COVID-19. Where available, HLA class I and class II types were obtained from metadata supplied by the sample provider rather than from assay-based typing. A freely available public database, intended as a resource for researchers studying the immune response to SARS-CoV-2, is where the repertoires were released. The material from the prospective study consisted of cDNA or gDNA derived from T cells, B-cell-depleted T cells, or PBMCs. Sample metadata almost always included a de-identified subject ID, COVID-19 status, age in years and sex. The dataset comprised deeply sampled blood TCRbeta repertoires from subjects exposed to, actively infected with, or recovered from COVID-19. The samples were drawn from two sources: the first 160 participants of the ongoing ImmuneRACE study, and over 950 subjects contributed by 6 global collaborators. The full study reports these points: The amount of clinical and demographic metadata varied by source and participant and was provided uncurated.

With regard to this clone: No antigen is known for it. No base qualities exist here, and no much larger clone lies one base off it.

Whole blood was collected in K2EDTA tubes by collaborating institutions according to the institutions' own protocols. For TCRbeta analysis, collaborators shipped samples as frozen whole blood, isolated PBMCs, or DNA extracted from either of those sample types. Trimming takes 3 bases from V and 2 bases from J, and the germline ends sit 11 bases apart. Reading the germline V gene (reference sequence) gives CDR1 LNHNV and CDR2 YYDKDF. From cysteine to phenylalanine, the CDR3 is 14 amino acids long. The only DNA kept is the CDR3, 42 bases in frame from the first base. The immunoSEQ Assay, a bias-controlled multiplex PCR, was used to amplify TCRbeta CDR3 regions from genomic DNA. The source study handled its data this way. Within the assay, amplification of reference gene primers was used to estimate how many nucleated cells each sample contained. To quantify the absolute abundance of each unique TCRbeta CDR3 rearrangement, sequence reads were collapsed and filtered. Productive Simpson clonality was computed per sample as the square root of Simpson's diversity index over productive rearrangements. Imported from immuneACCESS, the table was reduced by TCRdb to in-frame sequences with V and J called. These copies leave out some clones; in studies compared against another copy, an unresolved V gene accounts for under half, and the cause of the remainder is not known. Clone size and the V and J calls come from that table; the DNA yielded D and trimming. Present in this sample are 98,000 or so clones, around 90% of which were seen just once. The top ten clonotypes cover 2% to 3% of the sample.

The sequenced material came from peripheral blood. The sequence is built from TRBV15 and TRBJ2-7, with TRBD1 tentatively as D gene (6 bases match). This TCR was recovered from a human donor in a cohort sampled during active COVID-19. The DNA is TGTGCCACCAGCAGTAATACAGGGCCCTACGAGCAGTACTTC. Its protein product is CATSSNTGPYEQYF.